The 18 T cell receptor beta chains reported below all come from one sample, sequenced in a study of response to subunit inactivated influenza vaccine. From the RT-PCR reads, TCRdb called clonotypes with MiXCR, one entry per CDR3 protein. The sample contains fewer than 600,000 distinct CDR3 sequences, 6% to 9% of which appear only once. The material sequenced was PBMCs from blood, taken roughly 24 months after vaccination. These TCRs come from a man between 45 and 75 years old who received an inactivated influenza vaccine.

This clonotype occurred many times. The chain is built from TRBV6-1 and TRBJ2-3, with D perhaps matching TRBD2 (6 bases). CDR1 is MNHNS and CDR2 is SASEGT in the germline V gene. This CDR3 is built from 14 residues. V was cut by 6 bases and J by 5 bases, with 15 bases left in between. The CDR3 here is CASRALAIRDTQYF. The DNA for the CDR3 is TGTGCCAGCAGAGCGCTAGCGATCAGAGATACGCAGTATTTT.

The V and J genes are TRBV7-6 and TRBJ2-7; possibly TRBD2 for D (6 bases). Germline V gives CDR1 SGHVS, CDR2 FNYEAQ. The CDR3 runs to 13 residues. The V end was cut by 5 bases, the J end by 6 bases, with 14 bases between. The CDR3 DNA reads as TGTGCCAGCAGCGCCGGGAGTCAACGCGAGCAGTACTTC. Its protein product is CASSAGSQREQYF.

This clonotype was detected ten times or more. The chain uses TRBV20-1 and TRBJ2-1; D possibly corresponds to TRBD2 (6 bases). Looked up from germline, CDR1 is DFQATT and CDR2 is SNEGSKA (reference sequence). With 3 bases removed from V and 5 bases from J, the gap between germline ends came to 11 bases. This CDR3 comprises 13 residues. Here the CDR3 reads CSARFAGHNEQFF. In DNA, the CDR3 is TGCAGTGCTAGGTTTGCGGGGCACAATGAGCAGTTCTTC.

This clonotype was picked up many times. This chain links TRBV27 with TRBJ1-6, with a possible D match to TRBD1 (6 bases). Germline CDR1 is MNHEY and CDR2 is SMNVEV (reference sequence). The CDR3 contains 12 residues. Written as DNA, the CDR3 is TGTTCCCCAGGGGTCCATAATTCACCCCTCCACTTT. Its translation is CSPGVHNSPLHF.

This clonotype was seen more than once but under ten times. The gene calls are TRBV7-3 and TRBJ2-3; perhaps TRBD1 as D (5 bases). V lost 5 bases and J lost 4, with 13 bases in between. The CDR3 totals 14 residues. Germline V CDR1 and CDR2: SGHTA, FQGTGA. As DNA, the CDR3 is TGTGCCAGCAGCCCCGCAGGGTTCGCAGATACGCAGTATTTT. This translates into CASSPAGFADTQYF.

The rearrangement joins TRBV5-1 to TRBJ1-4, with D possibly being TRBD1 (5 bases). The V gene's germline CDR1 is SGHRS and CDR2 YFSETQ. The CDR3 loop spans 16 amino acids. V dropped 0 bases and J dropped 0 bases, with 9 bases sitting between them. This CDR3 reads CASSLGDSATNEKLFF. The CDR3 DNA reads TGCGCCAGCAGCTTGGGAGACAGTGCAACTAATGAAAAACTGTTTTTT.

This clonotype was counted ten times or more. The V call is TRBV20-1, the J call TRBJ2-7, with D possibly matching TRBD2 (5 bases). The CDR3 runs to 13 residues. Germline V CDR1 and CDR2: DFQATT, SNEGSKA (reference sequence). The germline V and J ends were trimmed by 7 bases and 0 bases, with 13 bases remaining between them. CDR3 region: CSVPRRLSYEQYF. The CDR3 DNA follows: TGCAGTGTCCCCCGGAGGCTCTCCTACGAGCAGTACTTC.

This clonotype was counted between two and nine times. The chain employs TRBV6-1 and TRBJ1-5, with D maybe TRBD1 (5 bases). This CDR3 has 15 amino acids. Trimming left V 6 bases short and J 0 bases short, with 12 bases between. Germline V CDR1 and CDR2: MNHNS, SASEGT. The CDR3 reads CASRRQMNSNQPQHF. CDR3 nucleotide sequence: TGTGCCAGCAGAAGACAGATGAATAGCAATCAGCCCCAGCATTTT.

At least ten counts were recorded for this clonotype. This chain links TRBV4-1 with TRBJ1-2; perhaps TRBD1 as D (6 bases). The CDR3 consists of 16 residues. V dropped 0 bases and J dropped 4 bases, with 15 bases sitting between them. The germline V gene encodes CDR1 MGHRA and CDR2 YSYEKL. CDR3 in DNA: TGCGCCAGCAGCCAAGATAACGGCAGGGGATCCTATGGCTACACCTTC. Encoded protein: CASSQDNGRGSYGYTF.

The rearrangement links TRBV12-3 or TRBV12-4 to TRBJ2-1; a weak D match, TRBD2 (6 bases). The CDR3 extends over 18 amino acids. The V end was cut by 2 bases, the J end by 0 bases, with 17 bases between. The CDR3 coding sequence is TGTGCCAGCAGTTTACTTCCCGGGCGGGATGGCTCCTACAATGAGCAGTTCTTC. Protein: CASSLLPGRDGSYNEQFF.

This clonotype has more than one count but fewer than ten. This CDR3 is CASSLATGGGEQFF. CDR3 nucleotides: TGTGCCAGCAGCTTAGCGACGGGAGGAGGTGAGCAGTTCTTC. The chain links TRBV7-9 to TRBJ2-1, with TRBD2 matching 7 bases. The V gene's germline CDR1 is SEHNR and CDR2 FQNEAQ (reference sequence). V was clipped by 0 bases and J by 9 bases; unmatched bases: 5. The CDR3 is 14 residues long.

The sample holds many counts of this clonotype. V is TRBV13 and J is TRBJ2-7, with D perhaps matching TRBD2 (5 bases). The CDR3 length is 15 residues. Germline values: CDR1 PRHDT, CDR2 FYEKMQ (reference sequence). V was trimmed by 5 bases and J by 3 bases, leaving 17 bases between them. The CDR3 DNA follows: TGTGCCAGCAGCCCCAACGCCCGGGGATACTACGAGCAGTACTTC. This translates into CASSPNARGYYEQYF.

CDR3 in amino acids: CSASGGVTYEQYF. CDR3 bases: TGCAGTGCTAGCGGGGGGGTGACCTACGAGCAGTACTTC. This chain links TRBV20-1 with TRBJ2-7; 8 bases align to TRBD2. V dropped 3 bases and J dropped 2; count of bases not matched to a gene: 3. The CDR3 sequence is 13 residues long. Germline V gene lookup returns CDR1 DFQATT and CDR2 SNEGSKA (reference sequence).

At least ten counts were recorded for this clonotype. The J gene is TRBJ2-5, the V gene TRBV14; 7 bases match TRBD1. In germline, CDR1 is SGHDN, CDR2 FVKESK. V dropped 3 bases and J dropped 5; count of bases not matched to a gene: 15. There are 17 residues in the CDR3. CDR3 amino acids: CASSHLRGPHQAETQYF. CDR3 in DNA: TGTGCCAGCAGCCATCTTAGGGGGCCCCACCAAGCGGAGACCCAGTACTTC.

The rearrangement uses TRBV5-1 and TRBJ1-1; TRBD1 might be the D (5 bases). Germline CDR1 reads SGHRS; CDR2 reads YFSETQ. This CDR3 is built from 14 residues. The V end lost 5 bases, the J end lost 3 bases, and 14 bases lay between the germline ends. CDR3 loop: CASRRLGGYTEAFF. The CDR3 nucleotides are TGCGCCAGCAGGAGGCTTGGGGGGTACACTGAAGCTTTCTTT.

At least ten counts were recorded for this clonotype. The gene calls are TRBV5-1 and TRBJ1-2; D not certain. Trimming cost V 0 bases and J 6 bases, with 9 bases left between them. The CDR3 is made up of 13 amino acids. CDR1 is SGHRS, CDR2 YFSETQ, per germline. The CDR3 protein is CASSLGPGNGYTF. The DNA for the CDR3 is TGCGCCAGCAGCTTGGGGCCCGGGAATGGCTACACCTTC.

As concerns this clonotype: A clone one base away is much larger, so this may be a read error. The V and J genes are TRBV6-2 or TRBV6-3 and TRBJ2-7, with 9 bases identical to TRBD1. Germline CDR1 MNHEY, CDR2 SVGEGT. The CDR3 runs to 17 residues. The CDR3 DNA reads TGTGCCGGCAGTCCATCCGGTTGGACAGGGGCGGCCTACGAGCAGTACTTC. It yields the protein CAGSPSGWTGAAYEQYF.

This clonotype was detected ten times or more. This sequence joins TRBV28 and TRBJ2-3, with 9 nucleotides matching TRBD2. CDR1 is MDHEN, CDR2 SYDVKM, per germline. V lost 6 bases, J lost 6 bases, and 7 bases stayed unmatched. The CDR3 contains 14 residues. CDR3 amino acids: CASRRLAEVDTQYF. In DNA, the CDR3 is TGTGCCAGCAGACGACTAGCGGAGGTTGATACGCAGTATTTT.